What follows are 20 T cell receptor beta chains derived from one specimen sequenced in a study of cytomegalovirus exposure and HLA in healthy donors (dated by TCRdb to about 2017). The library was obtained by the immunoSEQ multiplex PCR assay. The multiplex PCR relied on a mix of 60 forward primers for TCR Vbeta segments and 13 reverse primers for TCR Jbeta segments. TCRdb holds this immuneACCESS table with in-frame rearrangements only. Some clones are missing; in checked studies, unresolved V genes explain under half, and the rest has no known cause. This sample is represented by approximately 160,000 clones; 70% to 80% of them were singletons. Roughly 1.4% of the sample is taken by the ten largest. Sequencing was carried out using PBMCs. These receptors were collected from a woman in her twenties or thirties in good health and CMV-seropositive.

V and J are TRBV7-2 and TRBJ1-3; the D is unclear. Trimming removed 3 bases at V and 0 bases at J, with 12 bases between. The CDR3 loop spans 16 amino acids. Germline values: CDR1 SGHTA, CDR2 FQGNSA. The CDR3 region has the DNA TGTGCCAGCAGCTTCCTGACAACCCTCTCTGGAAACACCATATATTTT. Protein sequence: CASSFLTTLSGNTIYF.

V gene TRBV6-4 combines with J gene TRBJ1-1; 12 nucleotides align to TRBD1. CDR3 length equals 16 residues. V dropped 6 bases and J dropped 1; count of bases not matched to a gene: 6. The V gene's germline CDR1 is MRHNA and CDR2 SNTAGT. CDR3 residues: CASRPGTGGKNTEAFF. The CDR3 DNA reads as TGTGCCAGCAGGCCCGGGACAGGGGGCAAGAACACTGAAGCTTTCTTT.

This chain connects TRBV6-5 to TRBJ2-1; tentative D call: TRBD2 (5 bases). The CDR3 has 12 residues. The germline V gene has CDR1 MNHEY and CDR2 SVGAGI. The V gene lost 5 bases and the J gene lost 7 bases, with 9 bases spanning the gap. The CDR3 region has the DNA TGTGCCAGCAGTAGGACTCCGAATGAGCAGTTCTTC. It translates to CASSRTPNEQFF.

V is TRBV2 and J is TRBJ2-7; D may be TRBD2 (6 bases). Germline V gene data show CDR1 as SNHLY and CDR2 as FYNNEI. Trimming took 8 bases from V and 4 from J, leaving 15 bases between them. CDR3 length: 13 amino acids. CDR3 nucleotides: TGTGCCAGCGGATCGGAGGGCCCTTACGAGCAGTACTTC. This gives the protein CASGSEGPYEQYF.

A single count supports this clone. The chain joins TRBV25-1 to TRBJ2-7, with TRBD2 identical over 7 bases. The germline CDR1 and CDR2 sequences are MGHDK and SYGVNS. The CDR3 totals 14 residues. V gave up 3 bases and J gave up 7 bases; unmatched junction bases: 9. CDR3 amino acids: CASSDWGGRREQYF. CDR3 bases: TGTGCCAGCAGTGATTGGGGGGGGAGGCGGGAGCAGTACTTC.

This chain uses TRBV15 with TRBJ1-3, with a possible D match to TRBD1 (5 bases). Trimming took off 0 bases at V and 8 bases at J, with 8 bases between the two ends. Germline lookup yields CDR1 LNHNV and CDR2 YYDKDF (reference sequence). CDR3 length: 13 residues. CDR3 protein: CATSRDSGYTIYF. In DNA, the CDR3 is TGTGCCACCAGCAGAGATTCAGGGTACACCATATATTTT. The full variable domain, rest sourced from reference TRBV15 and TRBJ1-3, is DAMVIQNPRYQVTQFGKPVTLSCSQTLNHNVMYWYQQKSSQAPKLLFHYYDKDFNNEADTPDNFQSRRPNTSFCFLDIRSPGLGDTAMYLCATSRDSGYTIYFGEGSWLTVV.

CDR3 sequence (DNA): TGTGCCAGCAGCTTGGGATTAGCGGCCCCCCCCGATACGCAGTATTTT. Translated: CASSLGLAAPPDTQYF. This sequence joins TRBV5-4 and TRBJ2-3; a weak D match, TRBD2 (6 bases). Germline V CDR1 and CDR2: SGHNT, YYREEE (reference sequence). The CDR3 has 16 amino acids. Trimming pared 0 bases from V and 6 bases from J, leaving 17 bases between.

Remarks on this clone: The junction differs from germline at one of its ends, possibly a read error. V is TRBV5-8 and J is TRBJ2-7; 8 nucleotides line up with TRBD2. Looked up from germline, CDR1 is SGHTS and CDR2 is YDEGEE. This CDR3 comprises 13 residues. CDR3 loop: CTSSWGTSYEQYF. Written as DNA, the CDR3 is TGTACCAGCAGCTGGGGGACTAGCTACGAGCAGTACTTC.

The chain couples TRBV5-1 to TRBJ1-1, with D possibly matching TRBD1 (5 bases). Germline CDR1 is SGHRS and CDR2 is YFSETQ. The CDR3 loop spans 14 amino acids. V lost 4 bases and J lost 0, with 10 bases in between. The CDR3 loop is CASSSSRVNTEAFF. The CDR3 DNA reads as TGCGCCAGCAGCAGTTCCAGGGTGAACACTGAAGCTTTCTTT. Full variable domain (remainder filled in from reference TRBV5-1 and TRBJ1-1): KAGVTQTPRYLIKTRGQQVTLSCSPISGHRSVSWYQQTPGQGLQFLFEYFSETQRNKGNFPGRFSGRQFSNSRSEMNVSTLELGDSALYLCASSSSRVNTEAFFGQGTRLTVV.

V gene TRBV7-2 combines with J gene TRBJ2-5; TRBD1 matches 9 bases. Per germline, CDR1 SGHTA and CDR2 FQGNSA. V lost 5 bases to trimming and J lost 4 bases; unmatched junction nucleotides: 11. The CDR3 runs to 16 residues. The CDR3 DNA reads as TGTGCCAGCAGCCGATCGGGACAGGGAAAAAGAGAGACCCAGTACTTC. Translated, it gives CASSRSGQGKRETQYF.

With respect to this clone: One junction end disagrees with the germline gene, perhaps due to a read error. Additional DNA sequences in this sample encode the identical CDR3. As DNA, the CDR3 is TGTGCCAGCAGCTTAAGCGGGGCGGCCACCGGGGAGCTATTTTTT. As protein: CASSLSGAATGELFF. The rearrangement uses TRBV7-6 and TRBJ2-2; 7 bases fit TRBD2. Germline CDR1 reads SGHVS; CDR2 reads FNYEAQ. The CDR3 sequence is 15 residues long.

As DNA, the CDR3 is TGCGCCAGCAGCTGGGACGGACTAGCGGGAGGGAACGGGGAGCTGTTTTTT. It yields the protein CASSWDGLAGGNGELFF. The rearrangement uses TRBV5-1 and TRBJ2-2, with 15 bases matching TRBD2. V dropped 3 bases and J dropped 7; count of bases not matched to a gene: 7. The CDR3 consists of 17 residues. Germline values: CDR1 SGHRS, CDR2 YFSETQ.

The chain carries TRBV5-6 and TRBJ2-1, with D hard to call. CDR3 length equals 12 residues. Germline-derived CDR1 and CDR2 are SGHDT and YYEEEE. Trimming cost V 4 bases and J 12 bases, with 14 bases left between them. CDR3 protein: CASSQTPSGQFF. The CDR3 DNA is TGTGCCAGCAGCCAAACGCCATCGGGGCAGTTCTTC.

The rearrangement joins TRBV4-1 to TRBJ1-1, with TRBD1 matching over 10 bases. CDR3 length: 16 residues. V trimming: 0 bases; J trimming: 6 bases; junction bases outside the gene matches: 7. Germline V gene sequence: CDR1 MGHRA, CDR2 YSYEKL. The CDR3 loop is CASSQDQGQGRPEAFF. DNA for the CDR3: TGCGCCAGCAGCCAAGATCAGGGACAGGGGAGGCCTGAAGCTTTCTTT.

V is TRBV29-1 and J is TRBJ2-3, with a weak D call TRBD2 (6 bases). Germline V gene sequence: CDR1 SQVTM, CDR2 ANQGSEA. The length of the CDR3 is 13 residues. CDR3 nucleotides: TGCACCGCGGGGCCCGTAGCATCAGATACGCAGTATTTT. As protein: CTAGPVASDTQYF.

The CDR3 sequence is CASSLEADSSGNTIYF. The CDR3 DNA sequence: TGCGCCAGCAGCTTGGAGGCGGATAGCTCTGGAAACACCATATATTTT. The rearrangement joins TRBV5-1 to TRBJ1-3; D remains unclear. Germline V gene lookup returns CDR1 SGHRS and CDR2 YFSETQ. The CDR3 loop spans 16 amino acids. V lost 0 bases and J 0 bases, leaving 10 bases between the germline ends.

The J gene is TRBJ2-1, the V gene TRBV29-1; 7 nucleotides align to TRBD1. Germline CDR1 reads SQVTM; CDR2 reads ANQGSEA. This CDR3 is 13 amino acids long. With 4 bases clipped from V and 3 bases from J, the junction kept 3 bases outside the gene matches. CDR3 sequence (DNA): TGCAGCGTTGTAGGGGGCTACTACAATGAGCAGTTCTTC. Protein product: CSVVGGYYNEQFF.

The chain combines TRBV28 with TRBJ2-7; D perhaps matches TRBD2 (6 bases). The CDR3 loop spans 18 amino acids. Trimming removed 5 bases at V and 2 bases at J, with 25 bases between. Germline V gives CDR1 MDHEN, CDR2 SYDVKM. Written as DNA, the CDR3 is TGTGCCAGCAGTGGAGGGGTTGGCGAAGGTGGACCCCCCTACGAGCAGTACTTC. This sequence encodes CASSGGVGEGGPPYEQYF.

The chain couples TRBV28 to TRBJ2-7; D might be TRBD1 (5 bases). Between the trimmed V and J ends, which lost 3 bases and 6 bases, there was a span of 15 bases. The CDR3 loop spans 14 amino acids. In germline, CDR1 is MDHEN, CDR2 SYDVKM. The CDR3 sequence is CASSFLLQGVEQYF. CDR3 nucleotide sequence: TGTGCCAGCAGTTTTCTCCTTCAGGGTGTCGAGCAGTACTTC. The full variable domain, in which reference TRBV28 and TRBJ2-7 provide the parts outside the CDR3, is DVKVTQSSRYLVKRTGEKVFLECVQDMDHENMFWYRQDPGLGLRLIYFSYDVKMKEKGDIPEGYSVSREKKERFSLILESASTNQTSMYLCASSFLLQGVEQYFGPGTRLTVT.

The chain uses TRBV13 and TRBJ2-3, with a weak D call TRBD1 (6 bases). The CDR3 is 15 amino acids. V was pared by 4 bases and J by 2 bases, with 13 bases between. Germline CDR1 PRHDT, CDR2 FYEKMQ (reference sequence). CDR3 in DNA: TGTGCCAGCAGCTCGGACAGCTCCGACACAGATACGCAGTATTTT. Translated, it gives CASSSDSSDTDTQYF.